This TCR beta chain was sequenced during a study of T cell responses to AZD1222 COVID-19 vaccine. It was second doses at about 4 or about 12 weeks that were pooled. Germline V CDR1 and CDR2: SGHAT, FQNNGV. CDR3 length: 15 amino acids. V gave up 1 base and J gave up 3 bases, with 12 bases separating them. Note on this clone: Its antigen is as yet unknown.

Profiling relied on immunoSEQ multiplex PCR, and the TCRdb table lists in-frame clones only, not all of them. This sample has 100,000 to 120,000 clones, with 80% to 95% found just once. Study-level findings and limits: Increased Spike-specific TCR breadth and depth were observed after two AZD1222 doses. Without day 14 samples, only post-peak T cell repertoires were studied. Seropositive at baseline were only a handful of AZD1222 recipients.

Sequences were derived from peripheral blood, sampled 28 days after the second AZD1222 dose. The chain uses TRBV11-2 and TRBJ1-1; the D is unclear. The receptor was isolated from an adult who received the AZD1222 COVID-19 vaccine. Here the CDR3 reads CASSLVFSFDTEAFF. CDR3 nucleotides: TGTGCCAGCAGCTTAGTTTTCTCGTTTGACACTGAAGCTTTCTTT.